This T cell receptor (beta chain) was sequenced for a study of T cell responses to AZD1222 COVID-19 vaccine. Only in-frame clones appear in the TCRdb table, and some are missing; sequencing was by immunoSEQ multiplex PCR. Found here are approximately 94,000 clones, approximately 87% of them singletons; the top ten hold 4% to 4.5%. Germline assignment: CDR1 SGHKS and CDR2 YYEKEE (reference sequence). The CDR3 has 15 residues. V shed 2 bases, J shed 4 bases, and the junction held 7 bases outside the gene matches. The TCR comes from an adult in good health. The rearrangement uses TRBV5-5 and TRBJ2-3; 7 bases are a match to TRBD1. The source material was peripheral blood, sampled on day 0 of MenACWY control vaccination. The CDR3 DNA follows: TGTGCCAGCAGCTTATGGGACAGTAGGTCAGATACGCAGTATTTT. This sequence encodes CASSLWDSRSDTQYF.